This T cell receptor (beta chain) was sequenced during a study of shared clonotypes between healthy human individuals. Study details: The donor group consisted of two women and a few men, aged 18 to 49.

Sorted-subset replicate PCRs used 200 to 250 ng DNA, approximately 30,000 T cell genomes. Only in-frame clones appear in the TCRdb table, and some are missing; sequencing was by immunoSEQ multiplex PCR. The sample yields 2 million or so clones, about 95% seen once. On this clone: As yet, its antigen is unknown.

Germline V gives CDR1 SGHVS, CDR2 FQNEAQ. Trimming removed 5 bases from V and 0 bases from J, with 13 bases in between. The CDR3 loop spans 15 amino acids. The study, taken as a whole, reports: Across a handful of donors, naive CD4 shared 5% to 5.5%, naive CD8 under 4%, memory CD4 2% to 2.5%, memory CD8 roughly 0.37%.

This chain uses TRBV7-8 with TRBJ1-1, with D perhaps TRBD1 (5 bases). The specimen sequenced was naive CD4+ T cells sorted from blood. Subset noted: CD45RA+ positively selected. The TCR comes from a man between 18 and 29 years old in good health. CDR3 DNA sequence: TGTGCCAGCAGCCCCGCTGGACAAATGAACACTGAAGCTTTCTTT. It specifies CASSPAGQMNTEAFF.